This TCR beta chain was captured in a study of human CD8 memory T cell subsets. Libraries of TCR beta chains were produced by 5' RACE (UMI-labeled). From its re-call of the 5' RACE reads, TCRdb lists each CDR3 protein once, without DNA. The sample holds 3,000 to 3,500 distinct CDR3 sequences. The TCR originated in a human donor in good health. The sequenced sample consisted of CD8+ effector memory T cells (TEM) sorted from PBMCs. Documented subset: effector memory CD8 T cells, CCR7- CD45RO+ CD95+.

CDR3 protein: CASSGANHYEQYF. The genes are TRBV2 and TRBJ2-7. The CDR3 covers 13 residues. Germline loops: CDR1 SNHLY, CDR2 FYNNEI. Full variable domain (remainder filled in from reference TRBV2 and TRBJ2-7): EPEVTQTPSHQVTQMGQEVILRCVPISNHLYFYWYRQILGQKVEFLVSFYNNEISEKSEIFDDQFSVERPDGSNFTLKIRSTKLEDSAMYFCASSGANHYEQYFGPGTRLTVT.